This T cell receptor (beta chain) is from a study of T cells in Graves' hyperthyroidism and ophthalmopathy. Study results and limitations: In blood, most of the thyroid clonotypes expanded above 0.001 were also present. Ophthalmopathy was identified by the model a median about seven months ahead of onset.

A lack of ophthalmopathy progression within 18 months defined stable Graves' hyperthyroidism. Patients aged 18 to 65 had newly diagnosed hyperthyroidism lasting under 2 months. About this clonotype: No antigen is known for it.

RNA transcripts gave rise to amplified TCR beta CDR3 regions. TCR CDR3 regions were first amplified by RT-PCR with HTBI primers. TCRdb itself ran the multiplex PCR reads through MiXCR, one entry per CDR3 protein. Counted here are around 100,000 distinct CDR3 sequences, 40% to 50% occurring once; the ten biggest clones make up under 30%. Trimming pared 4 bases from V and 0 bases from J, leaving 10 bases between. Germline lookup yields CDR1 DFQATT and CDR2 SNEGSKA (reference sequence). This CDR3 has 13 amino acids. The clonotype comes from a man in his forties or fifties with Graves' hyperthyroidism. The rearrangement uses TRBV20-1 and TRBJ2-7; no definite D call. The sequenced material came from blood. CDR3 residues: CSAKVESSYEQYF. CDR3 sequence (DNA): TGCAGTGCTAAGGTAGAGAGCTCCTACGAGCAGTACTTC.